Listed below are T cell receptor beta chains from one sample, sequenced in a study of human T cells and chemical hapten exposure. One entry per CDR3 protein results from TCRdb running MiXCR on the RACE reads. The sample has approximately 260,000 distinct CDR3 sequences; roughly 7.7% are singletons. Sequencing was performed on whole blood, taken in connection with sensitization to the hapten diphenylcyclopropenone (DPC). These receptors were collected from a man between 18 and 29 years old with alopecia areata. Some clones in this sample may be carry-over from other donors' samples. Both conserved end residues are part of each CDR3. A D gene is named only where the DNA matches it firmly. Clone size, where shown, is once, few, many, or a class for clones that have expanded.

j_gene: TRBJ2-2
d_gene: -
abundance: -
v_gene: TRBV29-1
CDR3aa: CSVVPENTGELFF
CDR3nt: TGCAGCGTTGTACCCGAGAACACCGGGGAGCTGTTTTTT

j_gene: TRBJ1-1
d_gene: -
abundance: -
v_gene: TRBV4-3
CDR3aa: CASSPDWVNTEAFF
CDR3nt: TGCGCCAGCAGCCCAGACTGGGTGAACACTGAAGCTTTCTTT

j_gene: TRBJ1-2
d_gene: -
abundance: -
v_gene: TRBV21-1
CDR3aa: CASGYSLNYGYTF
CDR3nt: TGTGCCAGCGGGTACTCTCTTAACTATGGCTACACCTTC

j_gene: TRBJ1-1
d_gene: -
abundance: few
v_gene: TRBV20-1
CDR3aa: CSAFGQTPNTEAFF
CDR3nt: TGCAGTGCTTTTGGACAAACCCCGAACACTGAAGCTTTCTTT

j_gene: TRBJ1-3
d_gene: -
abundance: many
v_gene: TRBV4-3
CDR3aa: CASSYNLRGNTIYF
CDR3nt: TGCGCCAGCAGCTACAATTTACGGGGAAACACCATATATTTT

j_gene: TRBJ1-6
d_gene: -
abundance: few
v_gene: TRBV10-2
CDR3aa: CASTGFASPLHF
CDR3nt: TGCGCCAGCACAGGGTTTGCTTCACCCCTCCACTTT

j_gene: TRBJ1-2
d_gene: -
abundance: few
v_gene: TRBV4-3
CDR3aa: CASSQAGNYYGYTF
CDR3nt: TGCGCCAGCAGTCAAGCAGGGAACTACTATGGCTACACCTTC

j_gene: TRBJ1-1
d_gene: -
abundance: -
v_gene: TRBV4-3
CDR3aa: CASSQGPRVTEAFF
CDR3nt: TGCGCCAGCAGCCAAGGGCCGAGGGTCACTGAAGCTTTCTTT

j_gene: TRBJ2-3
d_gene: TRBD1
abundance: many
v_gene: TRBV11-1
CDR3aa: CASTDRGRSTDTQYF
CDR3nt: TGTGCCAGCACAGACAGGGGGCGATCGACAGATACGCAGTATTTT

j_gene: TRBJ2-4
d_gene: -
abundance: few
v_gene: TRBV4-1
CDR3aa: CASSQDQAADSKNIQYF
CDR3nt: TGCGCCAGCAGCCAAGATCAGGCGGCGGATTCCAAAAACATTCAGTACTTC

j_gene: TRBJ2-4
d_gene: -
abundance: -
v_gene: TRBV4-1
CDR3aa: CASSQGTLPTVDKNIQYF
CDR3nt: TGCGCCAGCAGCCAAGGTACATTGCCGACGGTGGACAAAAACATTCAGTACTTC

j_gene: TRBJ1-1
d_gene: -
abundance: -
v_gene: TRBV21-1
CDR3aa: CASVDRNTEAFF
CDR3nt: TGTGCCAGCGTGGACAGGAACACTGAAGCTTTCTTT

j_gene: TRBJ2-3
d_gene: -
abundance: few
v_gene: TRBV7-2
CDR3aa: CASSPLRVNTQYF
CDR3nt: TGTGCCAGCAGCCCCCTGAGGGTGAATACGCAGTATTTT

j_gene: TRBJ1-1
d_gene: -
abundance: -
v_gene: TRBV7-2
CDR3aa: CASSPHQGVNTEAFF
CDR3nt: TGTGCCAGCAGCCCCCATCAGGGAGTGAACACTGAAGCTTTCTTT

j_gene: TRBJ2-3
d_gene: -
abundance: few
v_gene: TRBV20-1
CDR3aa: CSARDLLYSSTDTQYF
CDR3nt: TGCAGTGCTAGAGATTTATTGTACTCTAGCACAGATACGCAGTATTTT

j_gene: TRBJ2-3
d_gene: TRBD1
abundance: many
v_gene: TRBV29-1
CDR3aa: CSVEQGADTQYF
CDR3nt: TGCAGCGTGGAACAGGGGGCAGATACGCAGTATTTT

j_gene: TRBJ2-1
d_gene: -
abundance: few
v_gene: TRBV10-1
CDR3aa: CASSETGRIYNEQFF
CDR3nt: TGCGCCAGCAGTGAGACGGGCCGAATTTACAATGAGCAGTTCTTC

j_gene: TRBJ1-1
d_gene: -
abundance: -
v_gene: TRBV5-1
CDR3aa: CASSPPGRGEAFF
CDR3nt: TGCGCCAGCAGCCCGCCCGGAAGGGGTGAAGCTTTCTTT

j_gene: TRBJ2-3
d_gene: TRBD2
abundance: few
v_gene: TRBV4-3
CDR3aa: CASSQEPRLAVSIDTQYF
CDR3nt: TGCGCCAGCAGCCAAGAACCGCGTCTAGCGGTTTCAATAGATACGCAGTATTTT

j_gene: TRBJ1-1
d_gene: -
abundance: few
v_gene: TRBV6-1
CDR3aa: CASSGIFRGTEAFF
CDR3nt: TGTGCCAGCAGTGGGATCTTTCGTGGGACTGAAGCTTTCTTT

j_gene: TRBJ2-4
d_gene: -
abundance: -
v_gene: TRBV6-2/TRBV6-3
CDR3aa: CASTQGETKNIQYF
CDR3nt: TGTGCCAGCACCCAAGGCGAGACCAAAAACATTCAGTACTTC

j_gene: TRBJ2-1
d_gene: -
abundance: few
v_gene: TRBV10-2
CDR3aa: CASSDSGDSYNEQFF
CDR3nt: TGCGCCAGCAGTGATAGCGGGGACAGCTACAATGAGCAGTTCTTC

j_gene: TRBJ1-1
d_gene: -
abundance: -
v_gene: TRBV20-1
CDR3aa: CSASIGFEAFF
CDR3nt: TGCAGTGCTAGTATCGGGTTTGAAGCTTTCTTT

j_gene: TRBJ1-1
d_gene: -
abundance: many
v_gene: TRBV10-3
CDR3aa: CAISSPFRTANEAFF
CDR3nt: TGTGCCATCAGTTCCCCTTTTAGGACAGCAAATGAAGCTTTCTTT

j_gene: TRBJ1-2
d_gene: -
abundance: few
v_gene: TRBV27
CDR3aa: CASSPGPPTGRAYGYTF
CDR3nt: TGTGCCAGCAGTCCGGGGCCACCCACGGGGAGGGCCTATGGCTACACCTTC

j_gene: TRBJ1-1
d_gene: -
abundance: -
v_gene: TRBV28
CDR3aa: CASSSGEFTEAFF
CDR3nt: TGTGCCAGCAGTTCAGGGGAGTTCACTGAAGCTTTCTTT

j_gene: TRBJ2-3
d_gene: -
abundance: few
v_gene: TRBV12-3/TRBV12-4
CDR3aa: CASSLNGGVTDTQYF
CDR3nt: TGTGCCAGCAGTTTAAACGGCGGGGTCACAGATACGCAGTATTTT

j_gene: TRBJ2-1
d_gene: TRBD2
abundance: few
v_gene: TRBV29-1
CDR3aa: CSVTSGGPNEQFF
CDR3nt: TGCAGCGTCACTAGCGGGGGTCCCAATGAGCAGTTCTTC

j_gene: TRBJ2-3
d_gene: TRBD1
abundance: many
v_gene: TRBV24-1
CDR3aa: CATSDARTGGLSDTQYF
CDR3nt: TGTGCCACCAGTGACGCGAGGACAGGGGGCTTGTCAGATACGCAGTATTTT

j_gene: TRBJ2-1
d_gene: -
abundance: -
v_gene: TRBV7-9
CDR3aa: CASSSRTVDEQFF
CDR3nt: TGTGCCAGCAGTTCTAGGACAGTTGATGAGCAGTTCTTC

j_gene: TRBJ2-3
d_gene: TRBD1
abundance: -
v_gene: TRBV5-1
CDR3aa: CASSGTGSSTDTQYF
CDR3nt: TGCGCCAGCAGCGGGACAGGTTCTAGCACAGATACGCAGTATTTT

j_gene: TRBJ1-1
d_gene: TRBD1
abundance: -
v_gene: TRBV7-2
CDR3aa: CASSTGQGGHTEAFF
CDR3nt: TGTGCCAGCAGCACGGGACAGGGGGGTCACACTGAAGCTTTCTTT

j_gene: TRBJ1-5
d_gene: -
abundance: few
v_gene: TRBV27
CDR3aa: CASSLLGGTVDINQPQHF
CDR3nt: TGTGCCAGCAGTTTATTGGGGGGGACGGTAGATATTAATCAGCCCCAGCATTTT

j_gene: TRBJ1-1
d_gene: -
abundance: few
v_gene: TRBV7-2
CDR3aa: CASSLEVGGTEAFF
CDR3nt: TGTGCCAGCAGCTTAGAAGTGGGCGGCACTGAAGCTTTCTTT

j_gene: TRBJ2-6
d_gene: -
abundance: -
v_gene: TRBV7-2
CDR3aa: CASSGGTGANVLTF
CDR3nt: TGTGCCAGCTCCGGGGGAACTGGGGCCAACGTCCTGACTTTC

j_gene: TRBJ1-2
d_gene: -
abundance: few
v_gene: TRBV7-2
CDR3aa: CASRRLNYGYTF
CDR3nt: TGTGCCAGCCGGCGACTAAACTATGGCTACACCTTC

j_gene: TRBJ2-3
d_gene: TRBD2
abundance: -
v_gene: TRBV9
CDR3aa: CASSATSGGVDTQYF
CDR3nt: TGTGCCAGCAGCGCGACTAGCGGGGGGGTAGATACGCAGTATTTT

j_gene: TRBJ1-2
d_gene: -
abundance: few
v_gene: TRBV3-1
CDR3aa: CASSQDLAARNYGYTF
CDR3nt: TGTGCCAGCAGCCAAGATCTTGCAGCAAGAAACTATGGCTACACCTTC

j_gene: TRBJ2-3
d_gene: TRBD1
abundance: few
v_gene: TRBV3-1
CDR3aa: CASRSGQVSTDTQYF
CDR3nt: TGTGCCAGCAGAAGTGGACAGGTTAGCACAGATACGCAGTATTTT

j_gene: TRBJ2-3
d_gene: TRBD2
abundance: many
v_gene: TRBV28
CDR3aa: CASSSLAGGTDTQYF
CDR3nt: TGTGCCAGCAGTTCCCTAGCGGGGGGTACAGATACGCAGTATTTT

j_gene: TRBJ2-7
d_gene: TRBD1
abundance: -
v_gene: TRBV20-1
CDR3aa: CSRFTGQGVGEQYF
CDR3nt: TGCAGTCGGTTTACGGGACAGGGGGTAGGGGAGCAGTACTTC

j_gene: TRBJ2-3
d_gene: -
abundance: few
v_gene: TRBV5-4
CDR3aa: CASIPTAGNSTDTQYF
CDR3nt: TGTGCCAGCATCCCGACGGCGGGGAATTCCACAGATACGCAGTATTTT

j_gene: TRBJ2-3
d_gene: -
abundance: -
v_gene: TRBV4-3
CDR3aa: CASSPGMRGLDTDTQYF
CDR3nt: TGCGCCAGCAGCCCAGGAATGCGGGGGCTTGACACAGATACGCAGTATTTT

j_gene: TRBJ2-1
d_gene: -
abundance: -
v_gene: TRBV24-1
CDR3aa: CATSDPDRSGDEQFF
CDR3nt: TGTGCCACCAGTGATCCCGACAGGTCAGGGGATGAGCAGTTCTTC

j_gene: TRBJ1-2
d_gene: TRBD1
abundance: few
v_gene: TRBV5-1
CDR3aa: CASSSRQGRFGYTF
CDR3nt: TGCGCCAGCAGCTCCAGACAGGGTCGCTTTGGCTACACCTTC